The clone carrying this TCR beta chain has just a few counts. Sequencing used immunoSEQ multiplex PCR; TCRdb keeps in-frame clones, though not all of them. The repertoire consists of about 180,000 clones, with roughly 81% occurring once and the leading ten covering over 9.5%. This specimen comes from a study of blood T cell repertoires in COVID-19. About the research overall: In each case, the material was cDNA or gDNA derived from T cells, B-cell-depleted T cells, or PBMCs.

Followed over time, Seattle patients had been enrolled while infection was active. The sequenced sample consisted of peripheral blood. The receptor was derived from a woman of 80 years or more with COVID-19, enrolled during active disease.

CDR3 sequence: CASSYSTGRQGGYTF. The CDR3 DNA follows: TGTGCCAGCAGTTACTCGACCGGGAGGCAGGGAGGCTACACCTTC. The J gene is TRBJ1-2, the V gene TRBV6-2 or TRBV6-3; D possibly corresponds to TRBD1 (5 bases). The CDR3 contains 15 residues. V was pared by 0 bases and J by 8 bases, with 16 bases between. Germline lookup yields CDR1 MNHEY and CDR2 SVGEGT.